The 32 T cell receptor beta chains reported below all come from one sample, sequenced in a study of identical twins. A single record per CDR3 protein comes from TCRdb applying MiXCR to the 5' RACE reads. Of under 900,000 distinct CDR3 sequences listed, roughly 12% are singletons. The data also belong to a second study, concerning yellow fever vaccine responses in identical twins.

The sample consisted of PBMCs. These receptors originate from a young woman in good health.

The rearrangement uses TRBV20-1 and TRBJ2-7; 10 bases align to TRBD1. This CDR3 spans 15 amino acids. The V and J ends lost 1 base and 2 bases, in that order; junction bases with no gene match: 5. CDR1 is DFQATT, CDR2 SNEGSKA, per germline (reference sequence). The CDR3 DNA sequence: TGCAGTGCTAGAGCCGTGGACAGGGGGGCCTACGAGCAGTACGTC. It encodes CSARAVDRGAYEQYV.

A few counts support this clonotype. The chain is built from TRBV3-1 and TRBJ2-3; 7 bases line up with TRBD1. The germline gives CDR1 LGHDT, CDR2 YNNKEL (reference sequence). V trimming: 3 bases; J trimming: 5 bases; junction bases outside the gene matches: 8. This CDR3 is built from 15 residues. The CDR3, as DNA: TGTGCCAGCAGCCACATACAGGGGAGTAAAGATACGCAGTATTTT. Translated, it gives CASSHIQGSKDTQYF.

This clonotype was observed a few times. DNA for the CDR3: TGTGCCAGCAGCCAAGAAGTCAGGACGTGGGGCTACACCTTC. Residues: CASSQEVRTWGYTF. The rearrangement links TRBV4-2 to TRBJ1-2; D is uncertain. The germline CDR1 and CDR2 sequences are LGHNA and YNFKEQ. Trimming took 0 bases from V and 8 from J, leaving 13 bases between them. The length of the CDR3 is 14 residues.

This clonotype appeared many times. The chain is built from TRBV20-1 and TRBJ1-5, with TRBD1 identical over 7 bases. The V segment lost 1 base and the J segment 5 bases; nucleotides outside the gene matches: 11. CDR1 and CDR2 (germline): DFQATT, SNEGSKA (reference sequence). This CDR3 is built from 16 residues. This CDR3 reads CSARGRPGQRDQPQHF. CDR3 nucleotides: TGCAGTGCTAGAGGTCGTCCGGGACAGCGAGATCAGCCCCAGCATTTT.

The chain carries TRBV24-1 and TRBJ2-1; 8 bases fit TRBD2. The CDR3 extends over 14 amino acids. The V gene end was trimmed by 6 bases and the J gene end by 5 bases; junction bases not matched to a gene: 5. Per the germline V gene, CDR1 is KGHDR and CDR2 is SFDVKD. The CDR3, as DNA: TGTGCCACCAGTAGGCCGGGAGGGGACAATGAGCAGTTCTTC. Its translation is CATSRPGGDNEQFF.

The table lists this clonotype with many counts. CDR3 in amino acids: CASSQAGPGQGDSPLHF. The CDR3 coding sequence is TGCGCCAGCAGCCAAGCCGGACCGGGGCAGGGGGATTCACCCCTCCACTTT. The V gene is TRBV4-1, the J gene TRBJ1-6; 7 bases map to TRBD1. V shed 1 base, J shed 8 bases, and the junction held 11 bases outside the gene matches. This CDR3 comprises 17 residues. Germline lookup yields CDR1 MGHRA and CDR2 YSYEKL.

Only a few counts were recorded for this clonotype. V is TRBV9 and J is TRBJ2-1; 9 bases match TRBD2. V shed 0 bases and J 9 bases; nucleotides not matched to a gene: 10. The germline V gene encodes CDR1 SGDLS and CDR2 YYNGEE. The CDR3 runs to 16 residues. In nucleotides, the CDR3 is TGTGCCAGCAGCGTAGTGTCGGCTAGCGGGATTCGTGAGCAGTTCTTC. It yields the protein CASSVVSASGIREQFF.

V usage is TRBV5-1 and J usage is TRBJ1-2, with D unclear. V dropped 0 bases and J dropped 4 bases, with 10 bases sitting between them. Germline assignment: CDR1 SGHRS and CDR2 YFSETQ. The CDR3 covers 14 residues. DNA for the CDR3: TGCGCCAGCAGCTTGGAGGGCACCAGCTATGGCTACACCTTC. It codes for CASSLEGTSYGYTF.

This clonotype was counted many times. This chain uses TRBV5-1 with TRBJ1-1; D might be TRBD1 (5 bases). This CDR3 contains 15 residues. Per the germline V gene, CDR1 is SGHRS and CDR2 is YFSETQ. Trimming removed 3 bases from V and 3 bases from J, with 15 bases in between. CDR3 residues: CASSSRGVGDTEAFF. Here the CDR3 DNA reads TGCGCCAGCAGCTCCCGGGGGGTGGGGGACACTGAAGCTTTCTTT.

V gene TRBV2 combines with J gene TRBJ2-7; 13 nucleotides align to TRBD2. Germline lookup yields CDR1 SNHLY and CDR2 FYNNEI. J gave up 5 bases and V 7 bases, and 11 bases lay outside the gene matches. The CDR3 contains 16 residues. As DNA, the CDR3 is TGTGCCAGCAACAGCCCCACTAGCGGGAGGGGAAACGAGCAGTACTTC. This encodes CASNSPTSGRGNEQYF.

This clonotype has just a few counts. The gene calls are TRBV4-2 and TRBJ2-5; 10 positions match TRBD2. Per the germline V gene, CDR1 is LGHNA and CDR2 is YNFKEQ. Trimming removed 1 base from V and 2 bases from J; junction bases left unmatched: 7. CDR3 length equals 17 residues. CDR3: CASSQGSSGGYQETQYF. The CDR3 DNA reads TGTGCCAGCAGCCAAGGGTCTAGCGGGGGCTATCAAGAGACCCAGTACTTC.

The CDR3 nucleotides read TGCAGTGTCTCCCGAGCGGGAGAGGGCGAGCAGTACTTC. This gives the protein CSVSRAGEGEQYF. This chain links TRBV20-1 with TRBJ2-7, with 8 bases that match TRBD2. J lost 6 bases, V lost 7 bases, and 11 bases had no gene match. The CDR3 has 13 residues. Germline CDR1 reads DFQATT; CDR2 reads SNEGSKA (reference sequence).

This clonotype was counted ten times or more. V usage is TRBV15 and J usage is TRBJ2-5; possibly TRBD1 for D (5 bases). Germline loops: CDR1 LNHNV, CDR2 YYDKDF (reference sequence). The length of the CDR3 is 15 residues. V was clipped by 0 bases and J by 2 bases, with 10 bases between them. CDR3 DNA: TGTGCCACCAGCAGAGATAAGACAGCTCAAGAGACCCAGTACTTC. The encoded protein is CATSRDKTAQETQYF.

The J gene is TRBJ2-5, the V gene TRBV7-6; the match to TRBD2 covers 9 bases. From germline, CDR1 is SGHVS and CDR2 FNYEAQ. CDR3 size: 17 residues. Unmatched junction bases numbered 11, after V lost 5 bases and J lost 1 base. CDR3: CASSRSGGRGTQETQYF. The CDR3 nucleotides are TGTGCCAGCAGCAGGAGCGGCGGGAGGGGAACCCAAGAGACCCAGTACTTC.

This sequence joins TRBV12-3 or TRBV12-4 and TRBJ2-1; 8 bases align to TRBD1. This CDR3 comprises 14 residues. Trimming removed 6 bases from V and 4 bases from J; junction bases left unmatched: 5. CDR3 nucleotide sequence: TGTGCCAGCAGACGACAGGGGAAATACAATGAGCAGTTCTTC. The encoded protein is CASRRQGKYNEQFF.

The chain combines TRBV20-1 with TRBJ2-1, with TRBD2 identical over 8 bases. The CDR3 is made up of 13 amino acids. CDR1 is DFQATT, CDR2 SNEGSKA, per germline (reference sequence). Germline trimming cut 7 bases from V and 10 bases from J; bases unmatched to any gene: 12. As DNA, the CDR3 is TGCAGTGGGGGGGGACTAGTGGGAGGGGAGCAGTTCTTC. This gives the protein CSGGGLVGGEQFF.

This clonotype was counted between two and nine times. The V and J genes are TRBV2 and TRBJ2-3; 9 nucleotides align to TRBD2. Germline CDR1 reads SNHLY; CDR2 reads FYNNEI. CDR3 length: 15 amino acids. The V segment lost 4 bases and the J segment 2 bases; nucleotides outside the gene matches: 4. The CDR3 DNA is TGTGCCAGCAGTGCCCTAGCGGGGACCACAGATACGCAGTATTTT. Translating gives CASSALAGTTDTQYF.

The sample holds many counts of this clonotype. This chain links TRBV12-3 or TRBV12-4 with TRBJ1-6, with TRBD1 matching over 8 bases. The CDR3 length is 15 residues. The junction had 14 bases not matched to a gene; V was cut back by 5 bases and J by 14 bases. The CDR3 DNA reads as TGTGCCAGCAGTGGGACTACAGGGGGGCGCTCGGCCCTCCACTTT. Its translation: CASSGTTGGRSALHF.

This clonotype has just a few counts. V usage is TRBV6-1 and J usage is TRBJ1-6; D might be TRBD1 (6 bases). The V end lost 6 bases, the J end lost 6 bases, and 15 bases lay between the germline ends. CDR1 is MNHNS and CDR2 is SASEGT in the germline V gene. This CDR3 has 15 amino acids. The CDR3 bases are TGTGCCAGCAGCCTTCAACAGGGAATTAATTCACCCCTCCACTTT. As protein: CASSLQQGINSPLHF.

This clonotype has more than one count but fewer than ten. CDR3 sequence (DNA): TGTGCCAGCAGTTTAGGACTAGCTAACCGCTACGAGCAGTACGTC. It codes for CASSLGLANRYEQYV. This rearrangement joins TRBV28 to TRBJ2-7; 8 bases map to TRBD2. Germline values: CDR1 MDHEN, CDR2 SYDVKM. Trimming removed 2 bases from V and 3 bases from J; junction bases left unmatched: 6. The CDR3 is 15 amino acids.

This clonotype has at least ten counts. The V gene is TRBV4-1, the J gene TRBJ2-3; TRBD2 matches 7 bases. Germline assignment: CDR1 MGHRA and CDR2 YSYEKL. After removal of 3 bases from V and 4 bases from J, the junction contained 4 bases not matched to a gene. The CDR3 sequence is 14 residues long. CDR3 sequence reads: CASSQGRGADTQYF. The DNA of the CDR3 is TGCGCCAGCAGCCAGGGTCGGGGGGCAGATACGCAGTATTTT.

The gene calls are TRBV5-1 and TRBJ2-7, with a tentative D call TRBD1 (6 bases). V gave up 1 base and J gave up 3 bases, with 17 bases separating them. Germline CDR1 SGHRS, CDR2 YFSETQ. The CDR3 runs to 16 residues. The chain's CDR3 is CASSLRSGANLYEQYF. The CDR3 nucleotides read TGCGCCAGCAGCTTGCGGTCAGGGGCGAATCTCTACGAGCAGTACTTC.

This chain connects TRBV29-1 to TRBJ2-7; D remains ambiguous. Germline V gene sequence: CDR1 SQVTM, CDR2 ANQGSEA. The length of the CDR3 is 13 residues. The germline V and J ends were trimmed by 6 bases and 3 bases, with 15 bases remaining between them. The CDR3 DNA sequence: TGCAGCGTCCTATCCGGTAACCTCTACGAGCAGTACTTC. This translates into CSVLSGNLYEQYF.

The sample holds many counts of this clonotype. V usage is TRBV12-3 or TRBV12-4 and J usage is TRBJ2-1, with D possibly matching TRBD1 (5 bases). There are 14 residues in the CDR3. With 6 bases removed from V and 4 bases from J, the gap between germline ends came to 13 bases. CDR3 sequence: CASRKRGLYNEQFF. Here the CDR3 DNA reads TGTGCCAGCAGGAAAAGGGGTTTGTACAATGAGCAGTTCTTC.

This clonotype was observed many times. CDR3 residues: CASSVRGTLGGNQPQHF. DNA for the CDR3: TGTGCCAGCAGTGTGCGCGGGACCCTGGGGGGCAATCAGCCCCAGCATTTT. V and J are TRBV28 and TRBJ1-5, with TRBD1 as a possible D gene (5 bases). The CDR3 is 17 residues long. V was cut by 5 bases and J by 2 bases, with 19 bases left in between. Germline V gene data show CDR1 as MDHEN and CDR2 as SYDVKM.

This clonotype was detected only a few times. The V gene is TRBV6-1, the J gene TRBJ2-1, with D perhaps TRBD2 (6 bases). The CDR3 sequence is 13 residues long. The V gene's germline CDR1 is MNHNS and CDR2 SASEGT. The V end lost 6 bases, the J end lost 5 bases, and 11 bases lay between the germline ends. This CDR3 is CASRPTRDNEQFF. DNA of the CDR3: TGTGCCAGCAGGCCGACTAGGGACAATGAGCAGTTCTTC.

The table lists this clonotype with a few counts. V and J are TRBV20-1 and TRBJ2-7, with TRBD1 as a possible D gene (6 bases). Trimming took 5 bases from V and 3 from J, leaving 11 bases between them. Germline V gene lookup returns CDR1 DFQATT and CDR2 SNEGSKA (reference sequence). The CDR3 runs 12 residues. CDR3 sequence reads: CSALTGFYEQYF. CDR3 sequence (DNA): TGCAGTGCTCTTACAGGGTTCTACGAGCAGTACTTC.

The sample holds a few counts of this clonotype. The V and J genes are TRBV12-5 and TRBJ2-7; D is possibly TRBD1 or TRBD2 (6 bases each). Trimming cost V 7 bases and J 2 bases, with 18 bases left between them. The CDR3 is made up of 15 amino acids. CDR1 LGHNT and CDR2 FRNRAP come from the germline V gene. This CDR3 reads CASAKGGGTPYEQYF. The CDR3 region has the DNA TGTGCTAGTGCCAAAGGAGGGGGGACCCCCTACGAGCAGTACTTC. Using reference TRBV12-5 and TRBJ2-7 for the parts outside the CDR3, the full variable domain is DARVTQTPRHKVTEMGQEVTMRCQPILGHNTVFWYRQTMMQGLELLAYFRNRAPLDDSGMPKDRFSAEMPDATLATLKIQPSEPRDSAVYFCASAKGGGTPYEQYFGPGTRLTVT.

This clonotype occurred a few times. The chain has TRBV5-1 and TRBJ2-3; D may be TRBD2 (6 bases). Germline loops: CDR1 SGHRS, CDR2 YFSETQ. The CDR3 is 14 amino acids. V was shortened by 4 bases and J by 6 bases, with 15 bases between the two germline ends. The CDR3 protein is CASSAGAAGDTQYF. Here the CDR3 DNA reads TGCGCCAGCAGCGCCGGGGCTGCGGGGGATACGCAGTATTTT.

This clonotype was observed a handful of times. The chain joins TRBV27 to TRBJ1-1, with a possible D match to TRBD1 (6 bases). Germline CDR1 reads MNHEY; CDR2 reads SMNVEV (reference sequence). V gave up 6 bases and J gave up 4 bases, with 12 bases separating them. This CDR3 is built from 13 residues. Here the CDR3 reads CASREGVGTEAFF. In DNA, the CDR3 is TGTGCCAGCAGAGAGGGGGTTGGCACTGAAGCTTTCTTT.

The V call is TRBV7-7, the J call TRBJ2-2, with 7 bases identical to TRBD2. The V segment lost 4 bases and the J segment 6 bases; nucleotides outside the gene matches: 2. The CDR3 is made up of 13 amino acids. Germline V gene lookup returns CDR1 SSHAT and CDR2 FNYEAQ (reference sequence). CDR3: CASSSTSPGELFF. The CDR3, as DNA: TGTGCCAGCAGCTCGACTAGCCCCGGGGAGCTGTTTTTT. Full variable domain (rest looked up from reference TRBV7-7 and TRBJ2-2): GAGVSQSPRYKVTKRGQDVTLRCDPISSHATLYWYQQALGQGPEFLTYFNYEAQPDKSGLPSDRFSAERPEGSISTLTIQRTEQRDSAMYRCASSSTSPGELFFGEGSRLTVL.

This sequence joins TRBV5-1 and TRBJ2-7; perhaps TRBD2 as D (6 bases). With 0 bases removed from V and 0 bases from J, the gap between germline ends came to 10 bases. Germline lookup yields CDR1 SGHRS and CDR2 YFSETQ. There are 15 residues in the CDR3. The CDR3: CASSLAVGSSYEQYF. CDR3 in DNA: TGCGCCAGCAGCTTGGCCGTCGGGAGCTCCTACGAGCAGTACTTC.